The next 6 T cell receptor beta chains were all read from a single sample in a study of PD-1 blockade in classical Hodgkin lymphoma. As for time point: cycle 4 day 1 (C4D1), after 6 weeks of nivolumab. No patient escaped relapse after autologous stem cell transplantation, and brentuximab vedotin exposure varied. The method was immunoSEQ multiplex PCR; TCRdb's version includes in-frame clones alone and lacks a portion of them. The sample contains about 52,000 clones, around nine tenths of which appear only once. Sequencing used peripheral blood mononuclear cells (PBMCs), obtained before the fourth cycle of nivolumab. These receptor sequences come from a human donor with classical Hodgkin lymphoma.

J is TRBJ1-2 and V is TRBV7-9; D might be TRBD1 (6 bases). Germline assignment: CDR1 SEHNR and CDR2 FQNEAQ (reference sequence). Trimming cost V 4 bases and J 4 bases, with 13 bases left between them. The CDR3 totals 14 residues. This CDR3 reads CASSSKDRTYGYTF. The CDR3 bases are TGTGCCAGCAGCTCCAAAGACAGGACCTATGGCTACACCTTC.

The chain links TRBV19 to TRBJ2-1, with a weak D call TRBD2 (6 bases). V lost 4 bases to trimming and J lost 4 bases, with 11 bases between them. Germline CDR1 reads LNHDA; CDR2 reads SQIVND (reference sequence). The CDR3 runs 14 residues. The DNA for the CDR3 is TGTGCCAGTAGTACCCCGGCGGGGTACAATGAGCAGTTCTTC. Its translation is CASSTPAGYNEQFF.

The rearrangement uses TRBV5-1 and TRBJ2-3, with 9 bases fitting TRBD2. The CDR3 length is 17 residues. With V trimmed by 7 bases and J by 0 bases, 12 bases remained unmatched. Looked up from germline, CDR1 is SGHRS and CDR2 is YFSETQ. CDR3 residues: CASGISGGLMSTDTQYF. DNA for the CDR3: TGCGCCAGCGGCATTAGCGGGGGCCTTATGAGCACAGATACGCAGTATTTT.

This clone was detected only once. The rearrangement links TRBV2 to TRBJ2-6, with TRBD1 matching over 7 bases. This CDR3 is 16 amino acids long. Trimming removed 5 bases from V and 1 base from J; junction bases left unmatched: 5. Germline values: CDR1 SNHLY, CDR2 FYNNEI. CDR3 DNA: TGTGCCAGCAGTCGAGAGACAGGGTCTGGGGCCAACGTCCTGACTTTC. Encoded protein: CASSRETGSGANVLTF.

V and J are TRBV9 and TRBJ1-5; possibly TRBD1 for D (6 bases). Germline CDR1 reads SGDLS; CDR2 reads YYNGEE. The V gene lost 0 bases and the J gene lost 2 bases, with 9 bases spanning the gap. This CDR3 has 15 amino acids. The CDR3 protein is CASSVGPGGNQPQHF. CDR3 DNA sequence: TGTGCCAGCAGCGTAGGGCCAGGGGGCAATCAGCCCCAGCATTTT. Full variable domain (remainder filled in from reference TRBV9 and TRBJ1-5): DSGVTQTPKHLITATGQRVTLRCSPRSGDLSVYWYQQSLDQGLQFLIQYYNGEERAKGNILERFSAQQFPDLHSELNLSSLELGDSALYFCASSVGPGGNQPQHFGDGTRLSIL.

V and J are TRBV18 and TRBJ1-1; 7 nucleotides agree with TRBD1. Germline V lookup: CDR1 KGHSH, CDR2 LQKENI. CDR3 length: 13 amino acids. J gave up 5 bases and V 4 bases, and 4 bases lay outside the gene matches. CDR3 bases: TGTGCCAGCTCACAGGGGGCGAGTACTGAAGCTTTCTTT. Encoded protein: CASSQGASTEAFF.